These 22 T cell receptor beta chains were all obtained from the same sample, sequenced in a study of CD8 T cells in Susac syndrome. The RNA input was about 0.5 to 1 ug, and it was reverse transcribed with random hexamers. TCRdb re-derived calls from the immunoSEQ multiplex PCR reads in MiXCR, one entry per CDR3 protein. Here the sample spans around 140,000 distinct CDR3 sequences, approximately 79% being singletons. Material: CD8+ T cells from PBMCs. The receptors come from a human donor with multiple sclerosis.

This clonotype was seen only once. The CDR3 spells CASSPGLYNSPLHF. In DNA form, the CDR3 reads TGTGCCAGCAGCCCAGGGTTGTATAATTCACCCCTCCACTTT. The rearrangement uses TRBV12-3 or TRBV12-4 and TRBJ1-6, with D perhaps TRBD1 (5 bases). The CDR3 has 14 amino acids. V was pared by 6 bases and J by 4 bases, with 10 bases between.

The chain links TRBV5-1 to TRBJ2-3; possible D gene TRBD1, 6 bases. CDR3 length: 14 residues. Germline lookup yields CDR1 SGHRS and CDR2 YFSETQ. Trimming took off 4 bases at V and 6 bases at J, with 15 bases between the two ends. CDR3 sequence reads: CASSLTGGWDTQYF. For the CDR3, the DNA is TGCGCCAGCAGCCTGACAGGCGGGTGGGATACGCAGTATTTT.

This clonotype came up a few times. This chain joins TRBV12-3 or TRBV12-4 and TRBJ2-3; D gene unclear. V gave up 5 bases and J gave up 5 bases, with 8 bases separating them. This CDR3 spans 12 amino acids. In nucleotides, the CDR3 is TGTGCCAGCAGTACCCGCGGAGATACGCAGTATTTT. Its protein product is CASSTRGDTQYF.

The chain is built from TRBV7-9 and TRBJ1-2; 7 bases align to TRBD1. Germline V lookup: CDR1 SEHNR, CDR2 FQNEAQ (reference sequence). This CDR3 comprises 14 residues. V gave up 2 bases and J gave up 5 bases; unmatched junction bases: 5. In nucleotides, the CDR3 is TGTGCCAGCAGCTTAATTTGGGACAGTTATGGCTACACCTTC. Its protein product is CASSLIWDSYGYTF.

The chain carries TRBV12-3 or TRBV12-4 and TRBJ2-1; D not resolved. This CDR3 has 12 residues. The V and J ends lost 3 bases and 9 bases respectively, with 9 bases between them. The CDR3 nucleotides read TGTGCCAGCAGTTTGGTTTCTAGTGAGCAGTTCTTC. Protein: CASSLVSSEQFF.

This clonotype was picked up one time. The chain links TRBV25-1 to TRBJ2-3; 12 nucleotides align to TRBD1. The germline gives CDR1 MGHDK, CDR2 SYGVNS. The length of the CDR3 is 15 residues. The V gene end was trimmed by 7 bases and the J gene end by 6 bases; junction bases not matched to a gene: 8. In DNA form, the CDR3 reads TGTGCCAGCACCTCGGGACAGGGGGCAGCGGATACGCAGTATTTT. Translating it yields CASTSGQGAADTQYF.

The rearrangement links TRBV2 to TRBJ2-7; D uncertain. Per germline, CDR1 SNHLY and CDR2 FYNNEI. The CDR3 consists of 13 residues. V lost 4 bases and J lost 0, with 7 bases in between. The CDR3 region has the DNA TGTGCCAGCAGTGGAGGTATCTCCTACGAGCAGTACGTC. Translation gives CASSGGISYEQYV.

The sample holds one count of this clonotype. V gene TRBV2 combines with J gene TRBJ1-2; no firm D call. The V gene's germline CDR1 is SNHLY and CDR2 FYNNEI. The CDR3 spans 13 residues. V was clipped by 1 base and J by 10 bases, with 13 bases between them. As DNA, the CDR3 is TGTGCCAGCAGTGAAGGTTCATTAACTTTCTACACCTTC. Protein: CASSEGSLTFYTF.

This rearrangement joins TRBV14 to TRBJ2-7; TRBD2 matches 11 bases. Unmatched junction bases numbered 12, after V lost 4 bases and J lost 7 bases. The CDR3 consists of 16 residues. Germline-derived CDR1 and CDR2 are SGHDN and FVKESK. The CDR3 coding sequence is TGTGCCAGCAGCCCGCGTTGGCTAGCGGGGGGAGGTGAGCAGTACTTC. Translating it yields CASSPRWLAGGGEQYF.

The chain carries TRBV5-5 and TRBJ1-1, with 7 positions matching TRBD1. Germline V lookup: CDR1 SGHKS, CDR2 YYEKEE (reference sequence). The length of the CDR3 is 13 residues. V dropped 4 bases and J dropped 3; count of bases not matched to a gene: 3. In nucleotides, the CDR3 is TGTGCCAGCAGCGAGGGGGCCTACACTGAAGCTTTCTTT. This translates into CASSEGAYTEAFF.

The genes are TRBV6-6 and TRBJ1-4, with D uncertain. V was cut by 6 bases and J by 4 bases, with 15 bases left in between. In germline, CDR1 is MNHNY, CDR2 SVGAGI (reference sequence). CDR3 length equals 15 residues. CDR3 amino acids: CASSSPGSLNEKLFF. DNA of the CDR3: TGTGCCAGCAGCTCCCCGGGGAGCCTTAATGAAAAACTGTTTTTT.

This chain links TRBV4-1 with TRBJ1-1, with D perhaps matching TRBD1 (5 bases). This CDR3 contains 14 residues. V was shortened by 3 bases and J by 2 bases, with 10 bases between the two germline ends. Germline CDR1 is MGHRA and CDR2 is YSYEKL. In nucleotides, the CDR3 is TGCGCCAGCAGCCAGGAACAGGCCAACACTGAAGCTTTCTTT. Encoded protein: CASSQEQANTEAFF.

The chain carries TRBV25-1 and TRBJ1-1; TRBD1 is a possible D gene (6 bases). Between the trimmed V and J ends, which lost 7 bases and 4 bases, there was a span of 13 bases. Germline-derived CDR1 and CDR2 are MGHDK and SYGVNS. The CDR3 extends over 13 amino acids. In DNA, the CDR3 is TGTGCCAGCAACCGGGGGGCCAGCACTGAAGCTTTCTTT. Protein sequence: CASNRGASTEAFF.

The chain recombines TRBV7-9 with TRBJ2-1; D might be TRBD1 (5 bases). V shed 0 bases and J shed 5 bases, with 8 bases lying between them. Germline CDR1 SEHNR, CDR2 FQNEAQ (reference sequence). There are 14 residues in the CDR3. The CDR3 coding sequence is TGTGCCAGCAGCTTAGCAAGGGGTAACAATGAGCAGTTCTTC. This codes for CASSLARGNNEQFF. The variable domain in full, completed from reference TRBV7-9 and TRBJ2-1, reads DTGVSQNPRHKITKRGQNVTFRCDPISEHNRLYWYRQTLGQGPEFLTYFQNEAQLEKSRLLSDRFSAERPKGSFSTLEIQRTEQGDSAMYLCASSLARGNNEQFFGPGTRLTVL.

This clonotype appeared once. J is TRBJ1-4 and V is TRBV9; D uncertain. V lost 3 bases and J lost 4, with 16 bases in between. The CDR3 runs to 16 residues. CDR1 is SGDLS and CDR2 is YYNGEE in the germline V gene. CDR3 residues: CASSGGRAPYNEKLFF. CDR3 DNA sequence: TGTGCCAGCAGCGGAGGCCGGGCCCCATATAATGAAAAACTGTTTTTT.

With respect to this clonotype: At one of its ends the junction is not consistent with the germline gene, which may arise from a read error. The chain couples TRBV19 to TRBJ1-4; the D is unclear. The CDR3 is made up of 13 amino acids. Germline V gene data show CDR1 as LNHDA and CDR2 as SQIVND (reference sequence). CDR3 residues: CASSIGNNEKLFF. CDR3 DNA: TGTGCCAGTAGCATAGGGAACAATGAAAAACTGTTTTTT.

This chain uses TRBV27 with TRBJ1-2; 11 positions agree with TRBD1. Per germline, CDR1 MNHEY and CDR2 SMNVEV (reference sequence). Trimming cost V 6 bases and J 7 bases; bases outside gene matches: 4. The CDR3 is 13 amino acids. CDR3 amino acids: CASSRGQGGGYTF. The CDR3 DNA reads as TGTGCCAGCAGCCGGGGACAGGGGGGTGGCTACACCTTC.

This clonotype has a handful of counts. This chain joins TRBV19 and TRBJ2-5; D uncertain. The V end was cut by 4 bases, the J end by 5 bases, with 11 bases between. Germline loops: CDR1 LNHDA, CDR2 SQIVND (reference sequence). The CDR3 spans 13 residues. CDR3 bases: TGTGCCAGTAGTACGACGGATGGGGAGACCCAGTACTTC. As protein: CASSTTDGETQYF.

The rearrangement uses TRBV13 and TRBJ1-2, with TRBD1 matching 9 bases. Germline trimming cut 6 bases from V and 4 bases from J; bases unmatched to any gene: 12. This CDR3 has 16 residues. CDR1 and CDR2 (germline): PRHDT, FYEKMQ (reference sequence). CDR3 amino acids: CASSPDLTGGFYGYTF. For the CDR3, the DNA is TGTGCCAGCAGTCCTGACCTGACAGGGGGGTTCTATGGCTACACCTTC. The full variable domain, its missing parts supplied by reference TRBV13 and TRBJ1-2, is AAGVIQSPRHLIKEKRETATLKCYPIPRHDTVYWYQQGPGQDPQFLISFYEKMQSDKGSIPDRFSAQQFSDYHSELNMSSLELGDSALYFCASSPDLTGGFYGYTFGSGTRLTVV.

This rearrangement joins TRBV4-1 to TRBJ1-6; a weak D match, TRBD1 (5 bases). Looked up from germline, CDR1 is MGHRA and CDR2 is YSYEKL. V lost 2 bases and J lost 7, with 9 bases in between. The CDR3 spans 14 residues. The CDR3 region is CASSQPGLNSPLHF. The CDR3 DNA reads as TGCGCCAGCAGCCAACCAGGGCTGAATTCACCCCTCCACTTT.

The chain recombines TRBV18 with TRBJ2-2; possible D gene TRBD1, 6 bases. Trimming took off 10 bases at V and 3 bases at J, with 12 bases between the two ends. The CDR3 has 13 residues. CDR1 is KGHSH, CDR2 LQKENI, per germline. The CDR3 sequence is CANPGQDTGELFF. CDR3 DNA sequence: TGTGCCAACCCGGGACAAGACACCGGGGAGCTGTTTTTT.

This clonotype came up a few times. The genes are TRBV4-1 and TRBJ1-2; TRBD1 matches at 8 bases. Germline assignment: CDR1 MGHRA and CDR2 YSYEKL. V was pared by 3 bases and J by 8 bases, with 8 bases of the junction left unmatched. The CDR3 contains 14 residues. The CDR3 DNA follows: TGCGCCAGCAGCCAGCCCGGACAGGGAGGGGGCTACACCTTC. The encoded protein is CASSQPGQGGGYTF.